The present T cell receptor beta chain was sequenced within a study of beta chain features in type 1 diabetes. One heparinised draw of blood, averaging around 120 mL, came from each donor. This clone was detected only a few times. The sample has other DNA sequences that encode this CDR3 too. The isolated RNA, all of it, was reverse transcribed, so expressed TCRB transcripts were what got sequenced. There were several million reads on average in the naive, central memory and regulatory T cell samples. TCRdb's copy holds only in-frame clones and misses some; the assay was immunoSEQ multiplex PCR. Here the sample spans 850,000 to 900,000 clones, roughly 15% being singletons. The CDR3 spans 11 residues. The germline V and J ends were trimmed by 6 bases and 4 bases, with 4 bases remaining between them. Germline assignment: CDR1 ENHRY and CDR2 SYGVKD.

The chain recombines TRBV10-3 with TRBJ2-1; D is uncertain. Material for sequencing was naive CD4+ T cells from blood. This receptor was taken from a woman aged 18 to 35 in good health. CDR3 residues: CAIRGYNEQFF. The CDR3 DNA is TGTGCCATCAGAGGTTACAATGAGCAGTTCTTC.